A single sample gave rise to the 25 T cell receptor beta chains below, sequenced in a study of T cell clonotyping in hematopoietic cell transplantation. Clones were read by immunoSEQ multiplex PCR, and TCRdb kept only the in-frame ones, dropping some. The profile covers about 6,300 clones, with roughly nine tenths appearing a single time and around 15% taken by the ten largest. The sequenced sample was peripheral blood mononuclear cells, obtained 180 days after allogeneic stem cell transplant. The receptors originated from a female patient in her 50s who had an allogeneic stem cell transplant from an unrelated donor, so the T cells may come from the graft donor. Some clones in this sample may be carry-over from other donors' samples.

This chain links TRBV28 with TRBJ1-5, with a possible D match to TRBD1 (5 bases). V was cut by 1 base and J by 4 bases, with 14 bases left in between. The CDR3 consists of 16 residues. Germline V lookup: CDR1 MDHEN, CDR2 SYDVKM. The CDR3 DNA reads TGTGCCAGCAGTTTATACGCAGGGCCGACGAATCAGCCCCAGCATTTT. Encoded protein: CASSLYAGPTNQPQHF.

This clone was seen only a few times. The chain recombines TRBV2 with TRBJ2-1; the D gene is possibly TRBD1 (6 bases). The germline V gene encodes CDR1 SNHLY and CDR2 FYNNEI. This CDR3 has 15 amino acids. The V gene lost 2 bases and the J gene lost 5 bases, with 13 bases spanning the gap. CDR3 bases: TGTGCCAGCAGTGAACAGGGGTTAAGAGACAATGAGCAGTTCTTC. Protein product: CASSEQGLRDNEQFF. The whole variable domain, remainder taken from reference TRBV2 and TRBJ2-1, is EPEVTQTPSHQVTQMGQEVILRCVPISNHLYFYWYRQILGQKVEFLVSFYNNEISEKSEIFDDQFSVERPDGSNFTLKIRSTKLEDSAMYFCASSEQGLRDNEQFFGPGTRLTVL.

V usage is TRBV29-1 and J usage is TRBJ2-7; D possibly corresponds to TRBD1 (6 bases). CDR3 length: 12 amino acids. Between the trimmed V and J ends, which lost 5 bases and 3 bases, there was a span of 11 bases. The germline V gene encodes CDR1 SQVTM and CDR2 ANQGSEA. In DNA, the CDR3 is TGCAGCGTTCTTGGGGACATCTACGAGCAGTACTTC. Its protein is CSVLGDIYEQYF.

The gene calls are TRBV4-1 and TRBJ2-5; D may correspond to TRBD1 or TRBD2 (5 bases each). From germline, CDR1 is MGHRA and CDR2 YSYEKL. Trimming stripped 1 base from V and 2 bases from J, with 11 bases between. The CDR3 is made up of 15 amino acids. CDR3 amino acids: CASSQGGGSQETQYF. CDR3 sequence (DNA): TGCGCCAGCAGCCAAGGTGGGGGTTCTCAAGAGACCCAGTACTTC.

CDR3 amino acids: CASSYSEWRTDTQYF. The CDR3 DNA reads TGTGCCAGCAGTTACTCGGAGTGGCGCACAGATACGCAGTATTTT. The chain uses TRBV6-5 and TRBJ2-3; no reliable D call. Trimming removed 0 bases at V and 1 base at J, with 8 bases between. The CDR3 covers 15 residues. The germline V gene encodes CDR1 MNHEY and CDR2 SVGAGI.

This rearrangement joins TRBV2 to TRBJ1-4; TRBD1 is a possible D gene (5 bases). The V gene lost 6 bases and the J gene lost 7 bases, with 15 bases spanning the gap. Looked up from germline, CDR1 is SNHLY and CDR2 is FYNNEI. The CDR3 covers 14 residues. The CDR3 coding sequence is TGTGCCAGCAGCCCCGACAGCAAGGGTGAAAAACTGTTTTTT. Translating gives CASSPDSKGEKLFF.

The genes are TRBV27 and TRBJ2-7; perhaps D is TRBD1 or TRBD2 (6 bases each). CDR1 is MNHEY, CDR2 SMNVEV, per germline (reference sequence). Trimming removed 10 bases from V and 6 bases from J, with 13 bases in between. CDR3 length: 11 amino acids. The CDR3 protein is CATGWGAEQYF. Written as DNA, the CDR3 is TGTGCCACCGGATGGGGGGCCGAGCAGTACTTC.

CDR3 bases: TGTGCCAGAGGGCGGGACAGTATGAACACTGAAGCTTTCTTT. Translated, it gives CARGRDSMNTEAFF. The chain combines TRBV2 with TRBJ1-1; 7 bases are a match to TRBD1. V gave up 9 bases and J gave up 0 bases; unmatched junction bases: 7. The CDR3 covers 14 residues. Germline assignment: CDR1 SNHLY and CDR2 FYNNEI.

The chain's CDR3 is CAISGQDSYEQYF. As DNA, the CDR3 is TGTGCCATCAGCGGACAGGACTCCTACGAGCAGTACTTC. The chain couples TRBV10-3 to TRBJ2-7, with 7 nucleotides matching TRBD1. Trimming removed 6 bases from V and 0 bases from J; junction bases left unmatched: 2. Germline V gives CDR1 ENHRY, CDR2 SYGVKD. This CDR3 spans 13 amino acids.

J is TRBJ2-7 and V is TRBV14; 13 positions agree with TRBD2. The CDR3 is made up of 16 amino acids. V dropped 3 bases and J dropped 3; count of bases not matched to a gene: 5. Germline V gives CDR1 SGHDN, CDR2 FVKESK. The CDR3 region is CASSQGGLAGVYEQYF. The CDR3 DNA is TGTGCCAGCAGCCAGGGCGGACTAGCGGGGGTCTACGAGCAGTACTTC. The whole variable domain, remainder taken from reference TRBV14 and TRBJ2-7, is EAGVTQFPSHSVIEKGQTVTLRCDPISGHDNLYWYRRVMGKEIKFLLHFVKESKQDESGMPNNRFLAERTGGTYSTLKVQPAELEDSGVYFCASSQGGLAGVYEQYFGPGTRLTVT.

This clone was picked up a small number of times. The chain carries TRBV23-1 and TRBJ2-7, with TRBD1 identical over 7 bases. TRBV23-1 is recorded as an ORF, its role being uncertain. V lost 3 bases, J lost 3 bases, and 14 bases stayed unmatched. This CDR3 spans 17 amino acids. The CDR3 region is CASSHSGPGTVDYEQYF. CDR3 in DNA: TGCGCCAGCAGTCACTCTGGACCGGGGACAGTTGACTACGAGCAGTACTTC.

The chain is built from TRBV27 and TRBJ1-1, with D unclear. This CDR3 contains 14 residues. Per germline, CDR1 MNHEY and CDR2 SMNVEV (reference sequence). The V gene lost 4 bases and the J gene lost 4 bases, with 13 bases spanning the gap. The CDR3 here is CASSSSGWGTEAFF. The CDR3 DNA is TGTGCCAGCAGTTCATCCGGGTGGGGCACTGAAGCTTTCTTT.

The chain recombines TRBV9 with TRBJ2-7, with D tentatively TRBD2 (5 bases). V was clipped by 3 bases and J by 1 base, with 8 bases between them. The CDR3 runs 13 residues. Germline V CDR1 and CDR2: SGDLS, YYNGEE. The CDR3: CASSAEESYEQYF. The CDR3 DNA reads TGTGCCAGCAGCGCGGAGGAATCCTACGAGCAGTACTTC.

The chain has TRBV19 and TRBJ1-5; D gene uncertain. This CDR3 spans 15 amino acids. Between the trimmed V and J ends, which lost 2 bases and 3 bases, there was a span of 11 bases. The germline gives CDR1 LNHDA, CDR2 SQIVND (reference sequence). The CDR3 coding sequence is TGTGCCAGTAGTATAAACATCTTACTCAATCAGCCCCAGCATTTT. Translated, it gives CASSINILLNQPQHF.

This chain links TRBV10-3 with TRBJ2-2; the D gene is possibly TRBD1 (6 bases). The V end lost 5 bases, the J end lost 4 bases, and 14 bases lay between the germline ends. CDR3 length equals 15 residues. Germline lookup yields CDR1 ENHRY and CDR2 SYGVKD. In DNA form, the CDR3 reads TGTGCCATCAGTTCCCCAGGGGTCAGCACCGGGGAGCTGTTTTTT. This gives the protein CAISSPGVSTGELFF.

The rearrangement links TRBV7-2 to TRBJ2-6; D is tentatively TRBD1 or TRBD2 (5 bases each). Deletions cut 6 bases from V and 0 bases from J, with 18 bases between. The V gene's germline CDR1 is SGHTA and CDR2 FQGNSA. The length of the CDR3 is 18 residues. CDR3 sequence (DNA): TGTGCCAGCAGTCCGATAGGGACCGCTAACTCTGGGGCCAACGTCCTGACTTTC. Its protein is CASSPIGTANSGANVLTF.

V is TRBV6-1 and J is TRBJ1-3; no clear D. This CDR3 has 13 amino acids. Trimming removed 3 bases at V and 8 bases at J, with 11 bases between. Per germline, CDR1 MNHNS and CDR2 SASEGT. The CDR3 sequence is CASSDGGLYTIYF. The CDR3 DNA is TGTGCCAGCAGTGACGGAGGGCTCTACACCATATATTTT.

V is TRBV10-1 and J is TRBJ2-5, with a tentative D call TRBD2 (6 bases). CDR1 WNHNN and CDR2 SYGVQD come from the germline V gene (reference sequence). The CDR3 has 13 residues. Trimming shortened V by 5 bases and J by 5 bases, and 12 bases separated the two germline ends. The CDR3 sequence is CASSHGLRETQYF. The CDR3 region has the DNA TGCGCCAGCAGTCACGGACTAAGGGAGACCCAGTACTTC.

The chain recombines TRBV7-9 with TRBJ1-1, with D tentatively TRBD1 (5 bases). The V and J ends lost 5 bases and 6 bases respectively, with 13 bases between them. Germline CDR1 and CDR2: SEHNR and FQNEAQ (reference sequence). The CDR3 length is 13 residues. CDR3 nucleotides: TGTGCCAGCAGCGCTTGGGACCGTTCTGAAGCTTTCTTT. The encoded protein is CASSAWDRSEAFF. Using reference TRBV7-9 and TRBJ1-1 for the parts outside the CDR3, the full variable domain is DTGVSQNPRHKITKRGQNVTFRCDPISEHNRLYWYRQTLGQGPEFLTYFQNEAQLEKSRLLSDRFSAERPKGSFSTLEIQRTEQGDSAMYLCASSAWDRSEAFFGQGTRLTVV.

The chain is built from TRBV25-1 and TRBJ1-2; D unresolved. Germline V gives CDR1 MGHDK, CDR2 SYGVNS. With 4 bases removed from V and 4 bases from J, the gap between germline ends came to 4 bases. This CDR3 has 11 amino acids. The CDR3 protein is CASSVGYGYTF. The CDR3 nucleotides read TGTGCCAGCAGTGTCGGCTATGGCTACACCTTC.

This clone was found once. V and J are TRBV19 and TRBJ2-7, with D unresolved. The CDR3 sequence is 14 residues long. Trimming left V 1 base short and J 0 bases short, with 7 bases between. From germline, CDR1 is LNHDA and CDR2 SQIVND (reference sequence). The CDR3 bases are TGTGCCAGTAGTATAGCGGCGGCCTCCTACGAGCAGTACTTC. Translating it yields CASSIAAASYEQYF.

The chain uses TRBV19 and TRBJ2-7; D possibly uses TRBD1 or TRBD2 (5 bases each). V lost 8 bases and J 4 bases, leaving 18 bases between the germline ends. Germline loops: CDR1 LNHDA, CDR2 SQIVND (reference sequence). The CDR3 is made up of 14 amino acids. The CDR3 loop is CASSYRDGEYEQYF. CDR3 nucleotides: TGTGCCAGTTCCTACCGGGACGGGGAATACGAGCAGTACTTC.

The V and J genes are TRBV11-2 and TRBJ2-2; 11 positions match TRBD2. Germline V gene data show CDR1 as SGHAT and CDR2 as FQNNGV. The CDR3 has 19 residues. Losses at the gene ends were 2 bases for V and 1 base for J; bases not matched to a gene: 9. The CDR3 DNA sequence: TGTGCCAGCAGCTTAAAAGGGGTAGCGGGGGGGTTGAACACCGGGGAGCTGTTTTTT. Protein sequence: CASSLKGVAGGLNTGELFF.

V is TRBV20-1 and J is TRBJ1-2; a weak D match, TRBD1 (6 bases). V was pared by 2 bases and J by 7 bases, with 8 bases between. The CDR3 spans 11 residues. In germline, CDR1 is DFQATT, CDR2 SNEGSKA (reference sequence). The CDR3 spells CSARMGAGYTF. CDR3 bases: TGCAGTGCTAGAATGGGGGCTGGCTACACCTTC.

This chain joins TRBV19 and TRBJ1-5; D gene uncertain. Germline-derived CDR1 and CDR2 are LNHDA and SQIVND (reference sequence). The CDR3 length is 13 residues. The germline V and J ends were trimmed by 3 bases and 9 bases, with 12 bases remaining between them. CDR3 nucleotides: TGTGCCAGTAGTATCACCCGACAACCGCCCCAGCATTTT. Amino acid sequence: CASSITRQPPQHF.